The subject of this entry is one T cell receptor (beta chain). The age range of participants was 18 to 89 years, with residence in about two dozen US areas. Cohort 3 donors were reported recovered after two negative PCRs, clearance, or symptom resolution. These data belong to a study of blood T cell repertoires in COVID-19. Study-level background: Sites in the United States, Italy and Spain provided acute and convalescent COVID-19 samples.

Per the original data handling: Reference gene primer amplification gave estimated nucleated cell counts. Repertoires were generated with immunoSEQ multiplex PCR, while TCRdb's copy carries only in-frame clones and drops some. V and J calls and clone size are given by that table; D and trimming were obtained from the DNA. This repertoire shows about 180,000 clones, more than 80% found once; its top ten account for 6.2%. V was cut by 4 bases and J by 4 bases, with 10 bases left in between. Germline loops: CDR1 KGHSH, CDR2 LQKENI. The CDR3 is 13 residues long. Sequencing was performed on PBMCs or T cells enriched from blood (not recorded which). The TCR comes from a man aged 40-49 years who had recovered from COVID-19. The chain recombines TRBV18 with TRBJ1-2; D not resolved. CDR3 bases: TGTGCCAGCTCACTGGGAGCTAGCTATGGCTACACCTTC. Its translation: CASSLGASYGYTF.